The following is a TCR beta chain sequence with its context. The data were obtained in a study of T cell changes during pregnancy in multiple sclerosis. The CDR3 runs 14 residues. V lost 4 bases, J lost 2 bases, and 11 bases lay in between. Germline V gene sequence: CDR1 LGHNA, CDR2 YNFKEQ. This table comes from immunoSEQ multiplex PCR, and its TCRdb copy is limited to in-frame clones, with some not included. The sample carries approximately 85,000 clones, over 90% recorded once. The sample was peripheral blood, taken in the third trimester of pregnancy. V and J are TRBV4-2 and TRBJ1-2; tentative D call: TRBD1 (5 bases). The sequence derives from a female donor with multiple sclerosis, enrolled in a pregnancy study. The CDR3 DNA reads TGTGCCAGCAGCCCAGGACGGACAAACTATGGCTACACCTTC. It codes for CASSPGRTNYGYTF.